The clone carrying this T cell receptor beta chain was seen ten or more times. The CDR3 sequence is 18 residues long. The V gene's germline CDR1 is LNHDA and CDR2 SQIVND (reference sequence). V shed 5 bases and J 4 bases; nucleotides not matched to a gene: 19. This specimen comes from a study of T cells in Graves' hyperthyroidism and ophthalmopathy. Study overall: Pretreatment peripheral blood was obtained at initial diagnosis.

There were TCR beta CDR3 regions amplified from RNA transcripts. The TCR CDR3 was amplified in a first-round RT-PCR using the HTBI primer set. TCRdb called the multiplex PCR reads again in MiXCR, with one record for every CDR3 protein. The table has more than 350,000 distinct CDR3 sequences, roughly 17% seen once. Sequencing was carried out using blood. This chain joins TRBV19 and TRBJ1-1; 7 bases align to TRBD1. This receptor was identified in a woman aged 25-40 years with Graves' hyperthyroidism that later progressed to Graves' ophthalmopathy. The CDR3 DNA sequence: TGTGCCAGTAGTTCAAACGGCGGCCAGGGGGATATACGCACTGAAGCTTTCTTT. As protein: CASSSNGGQGDIRTEAFF.